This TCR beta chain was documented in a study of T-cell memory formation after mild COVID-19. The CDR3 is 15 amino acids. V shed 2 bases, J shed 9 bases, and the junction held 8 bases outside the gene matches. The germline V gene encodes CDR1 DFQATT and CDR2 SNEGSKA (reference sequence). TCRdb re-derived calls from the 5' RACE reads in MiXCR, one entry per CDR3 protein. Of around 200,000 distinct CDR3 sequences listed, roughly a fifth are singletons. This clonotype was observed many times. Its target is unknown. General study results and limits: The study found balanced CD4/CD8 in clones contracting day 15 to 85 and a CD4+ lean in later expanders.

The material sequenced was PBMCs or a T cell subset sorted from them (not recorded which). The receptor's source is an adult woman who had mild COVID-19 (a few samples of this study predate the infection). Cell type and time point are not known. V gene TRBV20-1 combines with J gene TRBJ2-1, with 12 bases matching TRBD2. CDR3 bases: TGCAGTGCTAGATCTAGCGGGAGGGAGTGGGGTGAGCAGTTCTTC. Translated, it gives CSARSSGREWGEQFF.